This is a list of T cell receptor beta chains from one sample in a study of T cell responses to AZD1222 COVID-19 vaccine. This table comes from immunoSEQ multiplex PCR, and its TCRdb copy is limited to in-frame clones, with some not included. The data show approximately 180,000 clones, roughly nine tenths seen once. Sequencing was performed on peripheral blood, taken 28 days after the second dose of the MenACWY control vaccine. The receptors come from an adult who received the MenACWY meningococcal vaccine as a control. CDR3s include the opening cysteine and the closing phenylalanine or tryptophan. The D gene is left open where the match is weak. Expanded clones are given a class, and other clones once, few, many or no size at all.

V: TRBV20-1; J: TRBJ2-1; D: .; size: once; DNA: TGCAGTGCTAGTGTTATGGGGGAGGGGGGCAATGAGCAGTTCTTC; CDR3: CSASVMGEGGNEQFF
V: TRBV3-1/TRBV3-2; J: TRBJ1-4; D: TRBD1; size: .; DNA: TGTGCCAGCAGCATCGCGGGACAGAGAAATGAAAAACTGTTTTTT; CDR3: CASSIAGQRNEKLFF
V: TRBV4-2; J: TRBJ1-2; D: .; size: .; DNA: TGTGCCAGCAGCCAAGGTTCGGCAGGAACGCCCAATGTGGGCTACACCTTC; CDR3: CASSQGSAGTPNVGYTF
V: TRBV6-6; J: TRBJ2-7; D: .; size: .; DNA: TGTGCCAGCAGTTACTCCCGGCCTAACAACGAGCAGTACTTC; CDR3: CASSYSRPNNEQYF
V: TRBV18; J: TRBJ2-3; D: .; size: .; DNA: TGTGCCAGCTCACCCCCCTTCCAACGTCTTTCGGATACGCAGTATTTT; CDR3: CASSPPFQRLSDTQYF
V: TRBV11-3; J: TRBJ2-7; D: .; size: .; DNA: TGTGCCAGCAACTTAGGGGAATACGAGCAGTACTTC; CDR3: CASNLGEYEQYF
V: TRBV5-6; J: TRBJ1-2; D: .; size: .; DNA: TGTGCCAGCAGCTTGTCCGGTTTGGGTGGCTACACCTTC; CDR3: CASSLSGLGGYTF
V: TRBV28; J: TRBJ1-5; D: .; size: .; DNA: TGTGCCAGCAGTTTAGGGCCCAGACGGTCCACACCGCCCCAGCATTTT; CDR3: CASSLGPRRSTPPQHF
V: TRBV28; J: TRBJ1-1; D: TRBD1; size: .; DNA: TGTGCCAGCGCCCGTACCCGGGGGACAGGGTCGGACGCTTTCTTT; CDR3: CASARTRGTGSDAFF
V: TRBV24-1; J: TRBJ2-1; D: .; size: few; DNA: TGTGCCACCAGTGATTGGAGGGGAACCTACAATGAGCAGTTCTTC; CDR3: CATSDWRGTYNEQFF
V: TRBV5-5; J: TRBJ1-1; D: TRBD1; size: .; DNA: TGTGCCAGCAGCAGTCTCAGGGGGGTGAAAGCTGAAGCTTTCTTT; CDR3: CASSSLRGVKAEAFF
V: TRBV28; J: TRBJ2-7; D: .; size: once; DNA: TGTGCCAGCAGTCCCCGCCCCGGACGGAGCACCTACGAGCAGTACTTC; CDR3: CASSPRPGRSTYEQYF
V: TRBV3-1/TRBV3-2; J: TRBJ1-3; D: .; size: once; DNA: TGTGCCAGCAAGGACACCTTCTCTGGAAACACCATATATTTT; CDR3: CASKDTFSGNTIYF
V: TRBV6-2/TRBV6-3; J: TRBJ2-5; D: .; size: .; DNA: TGTGCCAGCAGTTACTCTCTACAGGGCCAAGAGACCCAGTACTTC; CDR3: CASSYSLQGQETQYF
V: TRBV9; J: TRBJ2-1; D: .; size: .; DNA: TGTGCCAGCAGCTCTAACGGGAGAGAAAATGAGCAGTTCTTC; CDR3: CASSSNGRENEQFF
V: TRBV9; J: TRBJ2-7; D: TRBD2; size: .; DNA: TGTGCCAGCAGCTCCCGACTAGCGGAAAGCTCCTACGAGCAGTACTTC; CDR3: CASSSRLAESSYEQYF
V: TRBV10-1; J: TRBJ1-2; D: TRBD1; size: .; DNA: TGCGCCAGCAGTACTAGGGACAGGGGCCTCTATGGCTACACCTTC; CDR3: CASSTRDRGLYGYTF
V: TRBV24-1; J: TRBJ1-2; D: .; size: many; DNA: TGTGCCACCAGTGATAGACGAGAAGGCTACACCTTC; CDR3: CATSDRREGYTF
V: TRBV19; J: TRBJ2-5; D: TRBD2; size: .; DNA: TGTGCCAGTAGTATCGGCGGGAGTCGGGAGACCCAGTACTTC; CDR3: CASSIGGSRETQYF
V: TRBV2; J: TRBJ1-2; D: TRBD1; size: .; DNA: TGTGCCAGCAGTCTAGACAGGGGGCGGGAGGCATGGAATGGCTACACCTTC; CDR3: CASSLDRGREAWNGYTF
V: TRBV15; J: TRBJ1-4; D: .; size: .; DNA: TGTGCCACCAGCAGAGGCCCTTACAGGGATGAAAAACTGTTTTTT; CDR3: CATSRGPYRDEKLFF
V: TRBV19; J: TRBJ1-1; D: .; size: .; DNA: TGTGCCAGAGGTTCGTGTCGCAGGACAGTGGGATGGAACACTGAAGCTTTCTTT; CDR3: CARGSCRRTVGWNTEAFF
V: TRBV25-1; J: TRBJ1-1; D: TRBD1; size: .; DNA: TGTGCCAGCAGGAGGGACAGGGGGACTGAAGCTTTCTTT; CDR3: CASRRDRGTEAFF
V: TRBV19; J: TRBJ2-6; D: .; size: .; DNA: TGTGCCAGTAGTATAAGGGCCAGGGGAGCCTCTGGGGCCAACGTCCTGACTTTC; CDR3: CASSIRARGASGANVLTF
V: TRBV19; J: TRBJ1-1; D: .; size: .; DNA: TGTGCCAGTAGTTTGCCCGGGGTGAACACTGAAGCTTTCTTT; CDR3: CASSLPGVNTEAFF
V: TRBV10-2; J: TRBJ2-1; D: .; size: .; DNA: TGCGCCAGCAGTGACACCGGGGCCAATGAGCAGTTCTTC; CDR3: CASSDTGANEQFF
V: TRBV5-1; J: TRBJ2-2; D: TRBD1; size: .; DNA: TGCGCCAGCAGGGAAGGGACAGGGAACACCGGGGAGCTGTTTTTT; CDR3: CASREGTGNTGELFF
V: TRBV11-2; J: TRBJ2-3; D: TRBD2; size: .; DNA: TGTGCCAGCAGCGTCCTTTCCGGGGGGGGAGCAGATACGCAGTATTTT; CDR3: CASSVLSGGGADTQYF
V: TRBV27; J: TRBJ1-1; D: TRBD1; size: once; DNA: TGTGCCAGCAGTTTGGGACAGATGAACACTGAAGCTTTCTTT; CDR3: CASSLGQMNTEAFF